The sequence of this T cell receptor (beta chain) was determined in a study of blood T cell repertoires in COVID-19. On the study more broadly: Material from acute and convalescent COVID-19 was sourced from the United States, Italy and Spain. Sources were T cells, B-cell-depleted T cells, or PBMCs; the material itself was cDNA or gDNA.

The CDR3 sequence is 16 residues long. Germline V lookup: CDR1 GTSNPN, CDR2 SVGIG (reference sequence). V was trimmed by 0 bases and J by 3 bases, leaving 16 bases between them. In the source study's methods: Nucleated cell number was recorded as an estimate derived from reference gene primer amplification. Some clones are missing from TCRdb's copy, which holds only in-frame ones; the method was immunoSEQ multiplex PCR. Clonal size and the V and J genes are those of that table, whereas D and trimming came from the DNA. The table lists approximately 430,000 clones, 80% to 90% of them singletons. The rearrangement joins TRBV30 to TRBJ2-3, with D tentatively TRBD2 (5 bases). This clonotype was sampled from a young woman with active or convalescent COVID-19. Sequences were obtained from peripheral blood. The CDR3 sequence: CAWSVNVPWRTDTQYF. DNA of the CDR3: TGTGCCTGGAGTGTAAATGTCCCCTGGAGGACAGATACGCAGTATTTT.